This T cell receptor (beta chain) was sequenced in a study of regulatory T cells in long-lasting Graves disease. About this clonotype itself: Its antigen remains unknown. A much larger clone sits a single nucleotide away, making a read error possible.

Specified time point: newly diagnosed GD, antithyroid drugs for less than 3 months. The TCR library was made from RNA extracted from PBMCs. V was clipped by 4 bases and J by 7 bases, with 17 bases between them. The CDR3 is 14 amino acids. Germline V lookup: CDR1 SGHAT, CDR2 FQNNGV. General study findings and limits: Limited samples may have lowered accuracy. Patients whose Graves' disease persisted exhibited lower TCR diversity than those newly diagnosed.

CDR3 regions were amplified by Arm-PCR using iRepertoire HTBI primers to build TCR beta libraries. MiXCR, applied by TCRdb to the multiplex PCR reads, yields one record per CDR3 protein. The data hold under 400,000 distinct CDR3 sequences, with around 17% observed a single time. These data were also reused for a study on T cells in Graves' hyperthyroidism and ophthalmopathy. This second study notes: Most thyroid-expanded clonotypes above 0.001 were also found in blood.

The input for sequencing was peripheral blood mononuclear cells (PBMCs), taken at new diagnosis, from a patient treated with antithyroid drugs. The receptor comes from a man between 40 and 49 years old with Graves disease. The chain links TRBV11-2 to TRBJ2-7, with D tentatively TRBD1 (6 bases). Here the CDR3 DNA reads TGTGCCAGCAGCTCTGATTGGGGGCTCGGTGAGCAGTACTTC. Amino acids: CASSSDWGLGEQYF. Variable domain in full (rest from reference TRBV11-2 and TRBJ2-7): EAGVAQSPRYKIIEKRQSVAFWCNPISGHATLYWYQQILGQGPKLLIQFQNNGVVDDSQLPKDRFSAERLKGVDSTLKIQPAKLEDSAVYLCASSSDWGLGEQYFGPGTRLTVT.